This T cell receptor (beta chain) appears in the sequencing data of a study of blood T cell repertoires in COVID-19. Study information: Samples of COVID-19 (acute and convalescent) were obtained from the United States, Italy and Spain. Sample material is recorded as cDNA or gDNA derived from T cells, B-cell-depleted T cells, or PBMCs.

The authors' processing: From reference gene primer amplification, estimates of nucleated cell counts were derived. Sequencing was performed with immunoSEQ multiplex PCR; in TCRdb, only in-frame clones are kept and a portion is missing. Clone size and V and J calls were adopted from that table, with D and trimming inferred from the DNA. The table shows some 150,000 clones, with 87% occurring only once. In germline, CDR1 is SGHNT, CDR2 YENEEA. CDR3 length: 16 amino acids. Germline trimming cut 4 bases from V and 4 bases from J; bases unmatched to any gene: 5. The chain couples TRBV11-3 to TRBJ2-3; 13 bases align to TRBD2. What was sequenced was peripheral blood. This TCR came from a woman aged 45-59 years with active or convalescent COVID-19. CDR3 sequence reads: CASSSRTSGSADTQYF. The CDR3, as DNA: TGTGCCAGCAGCTCCCGGACTAGCGGGAGCGCAGATACGCAGTATTTT.